This T cell receptor beta chain was profiled in a study of long-term antiretroviral therapy in people with HIV. Germline CDR1 reads LNHDA; CDR2 reads SQIVND (reference sequence). The V gene end was trimmed by 4 bases and the J gene end by 5 bases; junction bases not matched to a gene: 3. CDR3 length equals 14 residues. Runs used v3.0 of the immunoSEQ assay and were done at survey level. TCRdb keeps only in-frame clones here, not all; method: immunoSEQ multiplex PCR. Of roughly 45,000 clones in the sample, roughly 80% were seen once. This clone came up a few times. This TCR came from a woman younger than 35 with HIV. Sample: unsorted PBMCs, taken 0.8 years after starting antiretroviral therapy. This chain uses TRBV19 with TRBJ2-1; 9 bases line up with TRBD2. The CDR3 DNA follows: TGTGCCAGTAGTAGACTAGCGGTCCACAATGAGCAGTTCTTC. Translation gives CASSRLAVHNEQFF.